The source of this T cell receptor (beta chain) is a study of T cell responses to AZD1222 COVID-19 vaccine. This clone was recorded only once. TCRdb's table, derived via immunoSEQ multiplex PCR, lists solely in-frame clones and lacks some. The sample includes around 78,000 clones, 85% to 90% of them seen just once. J lost 1 base, V lost 3 bases, and 7 bases had no gene match. Germline CDR1 is LNHDA and CDR2 is SQIVND (reference sequence). This CDR3 has 16 residues. The source of this sequence is an adult who received the AZD1222 COVID-19 vaccine. Specimen: peripheral blood, collected 28 days after the second AZD1222 dose. This chain joins TRBV19 and TRBJ1-1; TRBD1 matches 8 bases. The CDR3 spells CASSIGTGGKNTEAFF. DNA for the CDR3: TGTGCCAGTAGTATTGGAACAGGGGGGAAGAACACTGAAGCTTTCTTT.